A selection of T cell receptor beta chains follows, all from one sample in a study of a mutant IDH1 vaccine in newly diagnosed glioma. The data were produced by immunoSEQ multiplex PCR, yet TCRdb's version contains in-frame clones alone and is incomplete. The data show 35,000 to 45,000 clones, with roughly four fifths seen just once and under 6% held by the top ten. No antigen has been assigned to these receptors. The sample was PBMCs, taken from a glioma patient whose treatment included an IDH1 peptide vaccine. Source of these receptors: a woman aged 50 to 65 with glioma. CDR3s leave out the opening cysteine and the closing phenylalanine or tryptophan.

j_call v_call cdr3_aa
TRBJ1-2 TRBV28 ASSLRTGHPDYGYT
TRBJ2-3 TRBV6-1 ASSEGLAGTDTQY
TRBJ2-3 TRBV6-6 ASSSIQGGDTQY
TRBJ2-3 TRBV5-1 ASSPGTTLADTQY
TRBJ2-5 TRBV12-5 ASGSGTGTETQY
TRBJ2-2 TRBV5-4 ASSSVVRGGTGELF
TRBJ2-7 TRBV6-5 ASSRGGAGEQY
TRBJ1-5 TRBV2 ASSPEANQPQH
TRBJ1-2 TRBV25-1 ASSGQGGYT
TRBJ2-1 TRBV2 ASSDQAGLTYNEQF
TRBJ1-1 TRBV19 ASSIQGGTEAF
TRBJ2-7 TRBV13 ASSLGSYHEQY
TRBJ1-1 TRBV25-1 ASSVGGGADTEAF
TRBJ2-3 TRBV5-1 ASSSPGLAGPGADTQY
TRBJ1-1 TRBV29-1 SVEGKGGWGTEAF
TRBJ2-7 TRBV7-6 ASSFDNYEQY
TRBJ2-3 TRBV6-5 ASTSGLSTDTQY
TRBJ1-5 TRBV28 ASKRSNQPQH
TRBJ1-2 TRBV6-5 ASRTGQNYGYT
TRBJ2-1 TRBV5-1 ASSLQGASYNEQF
TRBJ2-2 TRBV2 ASSEGLAGGPAGELF
TRBJ2-7 TRBV4-3 ASSQDRGGKSYEQY
TRBJ2-7 TRBV7-2 ASSRRGSSYEQY
TRBJ1-2 TRBV19 ASREKGQFNYGYT
TRBJ2-7 TRBV7-2 ASSFDGTPYEQY
TRBJ1-4 TRBV5-6 ASSFFQGGEKLF
TRBJ1-1 TRBV6-5 ASSSSPTTAEAF
TRBJ1-3 TRBV11-2 ASSNEGRGNTIY
TRBJ1-1 TRBV6-5 ASSYFTGIGTEAF
TRBJ1-6 TRBV11-2 ASSAVGSPLH
TRBJ2-6 TRBV5-5 ASSPTTGVSGANVLT
TRBJ1-6 TRBV7-2 ASSPTGGNYSPLH
TRBJ2-3 TRBV27 ASSLWDFSDTQY
TRBJ1-1 TRBV5-1 ASSSTDTEAF
TRBJ1-3 TRBV6-1 ASSGQGRNTIY
TRBJ2-2 TRBV13 ASRLQGTGGPGELF
TRBJ2-5 TRBV30 AWDGGRGETQY
TRBJ1-1 TRBV27 ASSLLSPIGTEAF
TRBJ1-2 TRBV18 ASQRGNYGYT
TRBJ2-7 TRBV9 ASSVERGFPYEQY